These 6 T cell receptor beta chains were all obtained from the same sample, sequenced in a study of T cell responses to AZD1222 COVID-19 vaccine. Profiling relied on immunoSEQ multiplex PCR, and the TCRdb table lists in-frame clones only, not all of them. Among roughly 49,000 clones listed, roughly 89% were seen once. The sequencing used peripheral blood, collected 28 days after the second AZD1222 dose. The origin of the receptors is an adult who received the AZD1222 COVID-19 vaccine.

The chain combines TRBV30 with TRBJ2-7, with TRBD1 matching over 11 bases. This CDR3 is 14 amino acids long. Germline trimming cut 5 bases from V and 7 bases from J; bases unmatched to any gene: 10. From germline, CDR1 is GTSNPN and CDR2 SVGIG (reference sequence). Here the CDR3 reads CAWAQSGTGGEQYF. The CDR3, as DNA: TGTGCCTGGGCCCAGTCCGGGACAGGGGGTGAGCAGTACTTC.

This chain joins TRBV19 and TRBJ1-2; 7 bases agree with TRBD1. The CDR3 contains 13 residues. With V trimmed by 4 bases and J by 8 bases, 7 bases remained unmatched. The germline gives CDR1 LNHDA, CDR2 SQIVND (reference sequence). The CDR3: CASSNGQVQGYTF. The CDR3 DNA reads TGTGCCAGTAGTAACGGACAGGTCCAGGGCTACACCTTC.

This chain links TRBV14 with TRBJ2-1; D remains ambiguous. Between the trimmed V and J ends, which lost 0 bases and 9 bases, there was a span of 12 bases. This CDR3 is 14 amino acids long. Germline CDR1 SGHDN, CDR2 FVKESK. Here the CDR3 DNA reads TGTGCCAGCAGCCAAGATCTTGTGGTAGGTGAGCAGTTCTTC. Translation gives CASSQDLVVGEQFF.

The gene calls are TRBV4-1 and TRBJ1-6; perhaps TRBD1 as D (6 bases). CDR3 length: 15 residues. CDR1 and CDR2 (germline): MGHRA, YSYEKL. Trimming left V 1 base short and J 7 bases short, with 11 bases between. The CDR3 coding sequence is TGCGCCAGCAGCCAAGTGGGACAAACAAATTCACCCCTCCACTTT. As protein: CASSQVGQTNSPLHF.

V and J are TRBV6-1 and TRBJ1-6, with TRBD1 as a possible D gene (5 bases). CDR1 is MNHNS, CDR2 SASEGT, per germline. The CDR3 covers 15 residues. Trimming cost V 0 bases and J 10 bases, with 13 bases left between them. The CDR3 sequence: CASSEARGGGSPLHF. The CDR3 nucleotides are TGTGCCAGCAGTGAAGCCCGGGGGGGTGGGTCACCCCTCCACTTT.

This chain joins TRBV10-3 and TRBJ1-5; tentative D call: TRBD1 (5 bases). Trimming stripped 6 bases from V and 3 bases from J, with 15 bases between. Germline CDR1 ENHRY, CDR2 SYGVKD. The CDR3 has 15 residues. CDR3: CAISGSQGNNQPQHF. The CDR3 nucleotides read TGTGCCATCAGCGGGTCCCAGGGTAACAATCAGCCCCAGCATTTT.